The following is a T cell receptor beta chain sequence with its context. Its antigen is not identified. This CDR3 region has 14 residues. V lost 2 bases, J lost 5 bases, and 4 bases stayed unmatched. Looked up from germline, CDR1 is MNHNY and CDR2 is SVGAGI (reference sequence). These data come from a study of cytomegalovirus exposure and HLA in healthy donors. Regarding the study as a whole: An observed cluster of highly shared sequence variants was recorded as a likely sequencing artifact. The records held CMV serostatus as the only immune exposure information. At a 0.05 false discovery rate, a later analysis found around 17,000 TCR beta sequences to be associated with HLA alleles.

In the PCR, 60 Vbeta and 13 Jbeta primers were used. As processed by the authors: There were about 80 million unique TCR beta chains by a later count, and approximately 10 million of them were shared. Sequenced by immunoSEQ multiplex PCR; TCRdb stores in-frame clones only, minus some. Clone size and V and J calls were adopted from that table, with D and trimming inferred from the DNA. The sample has some 150,000 clones, about four fifths seen once. The chain combines TRBV6-6 with TRBJ2-7; TRBD1 matches at 9 bases. Input material: PBMCs. The sequence was collected from a man younger than 35 in good health and CMV-seropositive. This CDR3 reads CASSYGTGLHEQYF. The CDR3 nucleotides read TGTGCCAGCAGTTACGGGACAGGGCTCCACGAGCAGTACTTC.